This T cell receptor (beta chain) stems from a study of blood T cell repertoires in COVID-19. Produced via immunoSEQ multiplex PCR; TCRdb's table is partial and in-frame only. Seen here are about 240,000 clones, more than 80% observed once, and the top ten hold around 6%. The germline V and J ends were trimmed by 6 bases and 2 bases, with 10 bases remaining between them. Germline assignment: CDR1 ENHRY and CDR2 SYGVKD. This CDR3 is 13 amino acids long. This receptor was identified in a human donor in a cohort sampled during active COVID-19. Sequencing used peripheral blood. The chain links TRBV10-3 to TRBJ1-1, with D tentatively TRBD1 (5 bases). In DNA form, the CDR3 reads TGTGCCATCAGGGAGGGACTAAACACTGAAGCTTTCTTT. Its protein product is CAIREGLNTEAFF.